The rows below give T cell receptor beta chains drawn from one sample of a study of T cells in localized non-small cell lung cancer. Libraries were prepared by immunoSEQ multiplex PCR; TCRdb keeps only in-frame clonotypes and omits some of them. The sample has tens of thousands of clones; roughly 89% are singletons. Sequencing used peripheral blood, obtained before any cancer treatment. The receptors come from a woman aged 40 to 75 with stage I lung adenocarcinoma. The CDR3 runs from the conserved cysteine through the conserved F or W. D genes are given only for firm matches. The size of a clone is reported for some rows only, either as once, few or many, or as a class for expanded clones.

TRBV14,TRBD2,TRBJ2-1,NA,CASSHPPGRGGGMGNEQFF,TGTGCCAGCAGCCATCCCCCTGGTCGTGGGGGAGGGATGGGGAATGAGCAGTTCTTC
TRBV5-1,NA,TRBJ2-7,NA,CASTSNSYEQYF,TGCGCCAGCACCTCAAACTCCTACGAGCAGTACTTC
TRBV30,TRBD1,TRBJ1-5,NA,CAWSAGQINQPQHF,TGTGCCTGGAGTGCGGGACAGATCAATCAGCCCCAGCATTTT
TRBV5-1,NA,TRBJ2-6,NA,CASSDSFGANVLTF,TGCGCCAGCAGCGATTCGTTTGGGGCCAACGTCCTGACTTTC
TRBV5-1,NA,TRBJ1-2,NA,CASSEPTGGYTF,TGCGCCAGCAGCGAACCGACAGGTGGCTACACCTTC
TRBV2,TRBD1,TRBJ2-5,NA,CASSEPPGQGRETQYF,TGTGCCAGCAGTGAACCCCCCGGACAGGGCCGAGAGACCCAGTACTTC
TRBV5-6,NA,TRBJ2-1,NA,CASSLSGDSYYNEQFF,TGTGCCAGCAGCTTGTCGGGGGACAGTTACTACAATGAGCAGTTCTTC
TRBV9,TRBD1,TRBJ2-5,NA,CASSVEGGSAETQYF,TGTGCCAGCAGCGTAGAAGGGGGCTCGGCGGAGACCCAGTACTTC
TRBV7-2,NA,TRBJ1-1,NA,CASSASSRVWTEAFF,TGTGCCAGCAGCGCCTCGTCCAGGGTTTGGACTGAAGCTTTCTTT
TRBV28,NA,TRBJ1-1,NA,CASGLQGNTEAFF,TGTGCCAGCGGATTACAGGGGAACACTGAAGCTTTCTTT
TRBV5-1,TRBD1,TRBJ2-3,NA,CASSLTQGAVDTQYF,TGCGCCAGCAGCCTTACTCAGGGGGCAGTTGATACGCAGTATTTT
TRBV13,TRBD1,TRBJ1-1,once,CASSPLDRPSEAFF,TGTGCCAGCAGCCCTTTGGACAGGCCGAGTGAAGCTTTCTTT
TRBV27,NA,TRBJ1-1,NA,CASTPAGSMNTEAFF,TGTGCCAGCACCCCCGCAGGTAGCATGAACACTGAAGCTTTCTTT
TRBV6-1,NA,TRBJ2-1,medium-sized,CASRKDAVNEQFF,TGTGCCAGCAGGAAGGACGCCGTGAATGAGCAGTTCTTC
TRBV5-4,TRBD1,TRBJ2-7,NA,CASSWGQGSIYEQYF,TGTGCCAGCAGCTGGGGACAGGGGAGTATATACGAGCAGTACTTC
TRBV5-4,NA,TRBJ2-3,NA,CASSYTDTQYF,TGTGCCAGCAGCTACACAGATACGCAGTATTTT
TRBV28,TRBD2,TRBJ2-7,NA,CASSLGGTSGREQYF,TGTGCCAGCAGTTTGGGGGGGACTAGCGGGCGCGAGCAGTACTTC
TRBV5-1,TRBD1,TRBJ1-3,NA,CASSSQGAGNTIYF,TGCGCCAGCAGCTCACAGGGGGCTGGAAACACCATATATTTT
TRBV7-3,TRBD1,TRBJ2-7,NA,CASSLTRGGAQYF,TGTGCCAGCAGCTTAACGAGAGGGGGCGCTCAGTACTTC
TRBV6-4,NA,TRBJ2-2,NA,CASNEGTGELFF,TGTGCCAGCAATGAGGGGACCGGGGAGCTGTTTTTT
TRBV5-1,TRBD1,TRBJ1-2,NA,CASSLMGQGEDGYTF,TGCGCCAGCAGCTTGATGGGACAGGGGGAGGATGGCTACACCTTC
TRBV4-1,TRBD2,TRBJ2-1,NA,CASSPWRGTDNEQFF,TGCGCCAGCAGCCCATGGCGGGGGACTGACAATGAGCAGTTCTTC
TRBV18,NA,TRBJ1-1,NA,CASSPNRANTEAFF,TGTGCCAGCTCACCGAACAGGGCGAACACTGAAGCTTTCTTT
TRBV4-2,NA,TRBJ1-5,NA,CASSQDSTGRGNQPQHF,TGTGCCAGCAGCCAAGATTCGACAGGAAGAGGCAATCAGCCCCAGCATTTT
TRBV10-3,NA,TRBJ2-3,NA,CAIAKVGDPKATQYF,TGTGCCATCGCCAAGGTGGGGGACCCTAAGGCGACGCAGTATTTT
TRBV2,NA,TRBJ2-5,NA,CASSEAGGGTQYF,TGTGCCAGCAGTGAAGCGGGTGGGGGGACCCAGTACTTC
TRBV21-1,NA,TRBJ1-2,once,CASSIPGGPPPTANYGYTF,TGTGCCAGCAGCATTCCCGGCGGTCCCCCCCCAACAGCTAACTATGGCTACACCTTC
TRBV5-1,TRBD1,TRBJ1-2,NA,CASSLGGTGAGYGYTF,TGCGCCAGCAGCTTGGGAGGGACAGGTGCCGGCTATGGCTACACCTTC
TRBV15,TRBD2,TRBJ2-7,NA,CATSRGGGSHEQYF,TGTGCCACCAGCAGAGGGGGAGGGAGCCACGAGCAGTACTTC
TRBV25-1,NA,TRBJ1-4,NA,CASNSANEKLFF,TGTGCCAGCAATTCGGCTAATGAAAAACTGTTTTTT
TRBV5-1,NA,TRBJ1-2,NA,CASSLDLLGGYTF,TGCGCCAGCAGCTTGGACCTCTTGGGGGGCTACACCTTC
TRBV6-1,NA,TRBJ1-3,NA,CASSELTRAIYF,TGTGCCAGCAGTGAACTAACCCGAGCCATATATTTT
TRBV25-1,NA,TRBJ2-5,NA,CASSEVGGETQYF,TGTGCCAGCAGTGAGGTGGGGGGAGAGACCCAGTACTTC
TRBV18,TRBD2,TRBJ2-7,NA,CASSPTSGYEQYF,TGTGCCAGCTCCCCAACTAGCGGCTACGAGCAGTACTTC
TRBV5-5,TRBD1,TRBJ1-4,NA,CASSWSDRGNEKLFF,TGTGCCAGCAGTTGGAGCGACAGGGGTAATGAAAAACTGTTTTTT
TRBV19,NA,TRBJ2-7,NA,CASSTDRRGYEQYF,TGTGCCAGTAGTACAGACAGGAGGGGCTACGAGCAGTACTTC
TRBV6-5,TRBD2,TRBJ2-5,NA,CASSDLAGEETQYF,TGTGCCAGCAGCGACCTAGCGGGGGAAGAGACCCAGTACTTC
TRBV11-2,NA,TRBJ2-3,NA,CASSLVIVSTDTQYF,TGTGCCAGCAGCTTAGTGATAGTGAGCACAGATACGCAGTATTTT
TRBV28,NA,TRBJ1-4,NA,CASSLTGLREKLFF,TGTGCCAGCAGTTTAACAGGGTTGCGTGAAAAACTGTTTTTT
TRBV7-2,TRBD1,TRBJ1-1,NA,CASSFLSTGSAGEAFF,TGTGCCAGCAGCTTTCTTTCGACAGGGTCGGCCGGTGAAGCTTTCTTT
TRBV2,NA,TRBJ1-4,NA,CASRTGGGNEKLFF,TGTGCCAGCAGGACCGGTGGGGGGAATGAAAAACTGTTTTTT
TRBV29-1,NA,TRBJ1-1,NA,CSVYITHGEAFF,TGCAGCGTATACATCACACACGGGGAAGCTTTCTTT
TRBV7-6,NA,TRBJ1-2,NA,CASSGTGITNGYTF,TGTGCCAGCAGCGGAACCGGGATCACAAATGGCTACACCTTC
TRBV25-1,NA,TRBJ1-1,NA,CASSESSPTSPGWTEAFF,TGTGCCAGCAGTGAATCTTCGCCAACAAGTCCGGGTTGGACTGAAGCTTTCTTT
TRBV2,TRBD1,TRBJ1-2,NA,CASSGKGTVFYGYTF,TGTGCCAGCAGTGGGAAGGGGACAGTTTTTTATGGCTACACCTTC
TRBV12-5,NA,TRBJ2-7,NA,CASGLAGSREQYF,TGTGCTAGTGGTTTGGCCGGTTCGCGCGAGCAGTACTTC
TRBV30,TRBD1,TRBJ1-5,NA,CAWSLQGNQPQHF,TGTGCCTGGAGCCTACAGGGGAATCAGCCCCAGCATTTT
TRBV4-1,NA,TRBJ2-2,NA,CASSQPKKKLTGELFF,TGCGCCAGCAGCCAACCAAAAAAAAAGTTGACCGGGGAGCTGTTTTTT
TRBV18,NA,TRBJ2-5,NA,CASSPRVDGETQYF,TGTGCCAGCTCACCTAGAGTGGACGGCGAGACCCAGTACTTC
TRBV6-6,NA,TRBJ1-1,few,CASRGDGNTEAFF,TGTGCCAGCAGGGGGGACGGTAACACTGAAGCTTTCTTT
TRBV7-9,NA,TRBJ1-1,NA,CASSLFSGNTEAFF,TGTGCCAGCAGCTTATTTTCGGGGAACACTGAAGCTTTCTTT
TRBV7-2,TRBD2,TRBJ2-3,NA,CASSLDGAGGFADTQYF,TGTGCCAGCAGCCTCGATGGAGCGGGGGGGTTTGCAGATACGCAGTATTTT
TRBV5-1,NA,TRBJ1-4,NA,CASSFMGGSNEKLFF,TGCGCCAGCAGCTTCATGGGGGGAAGTAATGAAAAACTGTTTTTT
TRBV21-1,NA,TRBJ2-2,NA,CASSIPNGVGTGELFF,TGTGCCAGCAGCATACCGAACGGGGTCGGCACCGGGGAGCTGTTTTTT
TRBV18,NA,TRBJ1-3,NA,CASSAGPRGPSGNTIYF,TGTGCCAGCTCTGCAGGGCCGCGGGGACCCTCTGGAAACACCATATATTTT
TRBV5-1,TRBD2,TRBJ2-7,NA,CASSRMSGGGEQYF,TGCGCCAGCAGCCGGATGAGCGGGGGTGGCGAGCAGTACTTC
TRBV5-1,NA,TRBJ2-1,NA,CASSPEPGPPSGNEQFF,TGCGCCAGCAGCCCGGAACCGGGTCCGCCCTCAGGCAATGAGCAGTTCTTC
TRBV27,NA,TRBJ2-1,NA,CASSLGGLLHQFF,TGTGCCAGCAGTTTGGGGGGGCTCCTTCATCAGTTCTTC
TRBV28,TRBD1,TRBJ1-5,NA,CASRWDRGHQPQHF,TGTGCCAGCAGATGGGACAGAGGGCATCAGCCCCAGCATTTT